The 21 T cell receptor beta chains in this list originate from one sample, sequenced in a study of CD8 T cells in Susac syndrome (dated by TCRdb to 2018 to 2020). Library preparation was by the immunoSEQ multiplex PCR assay. RNA was extracted using the RNeasy kit, and about 0.5 to 1 microgram was reverse transcribed with random hexamers. TCRdb trimmed the raw reads at Q25, called clones with MiXCR and kept productive beta chains. Duplicate CDR3 protein sequences are folded into a single record with the most common DNA and genes. The sample data list about 240,000 distinct CDR3 sequences, and less than 96% of these were observed just once. Approximately 0.094% of the sample is taken by the ten largest. The specimen sequenced was CD4+ T cells from PBMCs. Every receptor here comes from a human donor with Susac syndrome.

The rearrangement joins TRBV30 to TRBJ1-1; weak D call: TRBD1 (6 bases). The germline gives CDR1 GTSNPN, CDR2 SVGIG (reference sequence). The CDR3 runs to 14 residues. Trimming stripped 1 base from V and 0 bases from J, with 9 bases between. The CDR3 DNA is TGTGCCTGGAGTGCAGGGGCAGTGAACACTGAAGCTTTCTTT. Translating it yields CAWSAGAVNTEAFF.

V and J are TRBV5-1 and TRBJ2-3; D is unresolved. The germline gives CDR1 SGHRS, CDR2 YFSETQ. With 6 bases removed from V and 2 bases from J, the gap between germline ends came to 13 bases. The CDR3 has 14 residues. The CDR3 sequence is CASKSARITDTQYF. CDR3 in DNA: TGCGCCAGCAAATCAGCTAGGATCACAGATACGCAGTATTTT.

This clonotype occurred a few times. V usage is TRBV7-6 and J usage is TRBJ2-7, with D unclear. The germline V and J ends were trimmed by 1 base and 1 base, with 8 bases remaining between them. Per the germline V gene, CDR1 is SGHVS and CDR2 is FNYEAQ. The CDR3 covers 14 residues. CDR3 nucleotides: TGTGCCAGCAGCTTAGTATCAGGTTCCTACGAGCAGTACTTC. This gives the protein CASSLVSGSYEQYF. Variable domain in full (rest from reference TRBV7-6 and TRBJ2-7): GAGVSQSPRYKVTKRGQDVALRCDPISGHVSLYWYRQALGQGPEFLTYFNYEAQQDKSGLPNDRFSAERPEGSISTLTIQRTEQRDSAMYRCASSLVSGSYEQYFGPGTRLTVT.

The chain employs TRBV4-1 and TRBJ1-5, with D perhaps TRBD1 (5 bases). The CDR3 sequence is 16 residues long. V lost 2 bases and J lost 3, with 14 bases in between. Germline CDR1 and CDR2: MGHRA and YSYEKL. The CDR3 is CASSQQGGGINQPQHF. CDR3 DNA sequence: TGCGCCAGCAGCCAACAGGGTGGGGGGATCAATCAGCCCCAGCATTTT.

J is TRBJ1-5 and V is TRBV27, with D hard to call. V lost 6 bases, J lost 7 bases, and 19 bases lay in between. There are 15 residues in the CDR3. The germline CDR1 and CDR2 sequences are MNHEY and SMNVEV (reference sequence). The CDR3 DNA reads TGTGCCAGCAGCCAAGGTAGAGGGTGGAACCAGCCCCAGCATTTT. It specifies CASSQGRGWNQPQHF.

This clonotype was recorded only once. This sequence joins TRBV28 and TRBJ1-2, with D possibly being TRBD1 (5 bases). V was cut by 5 bases and J by 8 bases, with 15 bases left in between. This CDR3 spans 13 amino acids. In germline, CDR1 is MDHEN, CDR2 SYDVKM. CDR3 sequence: CASSPGPSRGYTF. In DNA, the CDR3 is TGTGCCAGCAGTCCAGGGCCCTCAAGGGGCTACACCTTC.

The chain has TRBV19 and TRBJ1-3; no definite D call. Trimming left V 8 bases short and J 2 bases short, with 10 bases between. The CDR3 spans 13 residues. Germline V gene lookup returns CDR1 LNHDA and CDR2 SQIVND (reference sequence). CDR3 residues: CASGEDPGNTIYF. CDR3 nucleotide sequence: TGTGCCAGTGGTGAGGATCCTGGAAACACCATATATTTT.

This chain connects TRBV4-1 to TRBJ2-1; D might be TRBD1 (5 bases). This CDR3 has 16 residues. CDR1 and CDR2 from the germline V gene are MGHRA and YSYEKL. The V and J ends lost 1 base and 3 bases respectively, with 13 bases between them. The CDR3 spells CASSQVDRPFYNEQFF. The CDR3 DNA reads TGCGCCAGCAGCCAAGTAGACAGACCCTTCTACAATGAGCAGTTCTTC.

The chain employs TRBV9 and TRBJ2-1; D ambiguous. V lost 0 bases, J lost 4 bases, and 5 bases lay in between. Germline-derived CDR1 and CDR2 are SGDLS and YYNGEE. This CDR3 is 13 amino acids long. The chain's CDR3 is CASSVAQYNEQFF. CDR3 in DNA: TGTGCCAGCAGCGTAGCGCAGTACAATGAGCAGTTCTTC.

This chain joins TRBV6-5 and TRBJ2-2; TRBD1 matches 10 bases. The trim removed 2 bases at V and 6 bases at J, leaving 9 bases unmatched. Germline lookup yields CDR1 MNHEY and CDR2 SVGAGI. This CDR3 has 17 residues. The CDR3 DNA sequence: TGTGCCAGCAGTTACCGCGGGACAGGGGACTTCGCCGGGGAGCTGTTTTTT. It translates to CASSYRGTGDFAGELFF.

The CDR3 DNA sequence: TGTGCCAGCAGCTGGATGAGGGCAATGTACTTC. This encodes CASSWMRAMYF. The rearrangement uses TRBV3-1 and TRBJ2-7; D is perhaps TRBD2 (5 bases). CDR1 and CDR2 from the germline V gene are LGHDT and YNNKEL (reference sequence). The CDR3 sequence is 11 residues long. Trimming shortened V by 5 bases and J by 12 bases, and 14 bases separated the two germline ends.

V gene TRBV28 combines with J gene TRBJ2-7; no definite D call. The germline V and J ends were trimmed by 2 bases and 2 bases, with 1 base remaining between them. Germline V CDR1 and CDR2: MDHEN, SYDVKM. CDR3 size: 11 residues. CDR3 nucleotides: TGTGCCAGCAGTTTAACCTACGAGCAGTACTTC. It yields the protein CASSLTYEQYF.

In DNA form, the CDR3 reads TGTGCCAGCAGCCCTCAGGCCGGGACTACCCTGTTCTACGAGCAGTACTTC. Amino acids: CASSPQAGTTLFYEQYF. The chain uses TRBV9 and TRBJ2-7, with TRBD2 matching 7 bases. The germline gives CDR1 SGDLS, CDR2 YYNGEE. The CDR3 runs to 17 residues. Trimming removed 4 bases from V and 3 bases from J; junction bases left unmatched: 16.

Regarding this clonotype: Its ends do not fully match the called genes, so a read error is possible. The genes are TRBV7-7 and TRBJ2-3; no clear D gene. The CDR3 sequence is 15 residues long. CDR1 is SSHAT, CDR2 FNYEAQ, per germline (reference sequence). The CDR3 protein is CASSLDGGQRDTQYF. CDR3 DNA sequence: TGTGCTAGCAGCTTAGACGGCGGCCAACGGGATACGCAGTATTTT.

This clonotype was picked up one time. The rearrangement links TRBV3-1 to TRBJ2-7; the D gene is possibly TRBD1 (5 bases). The germline V gene has CDR1 LGHDT and CDR2 YNNKEL (reference sequence). V was trimmed by 1 base and J by 4 bases, leaving 11 bases between them. The CDR3 runs to 14 residues. This CDR3 reads CASSQGWGGYEQYF. The DNA of the CDR3 is TGTGCCAGCAGCCAAGGATGGGGCGGTTACGAGCAGTACTTC.

This chain connects TRBV9 to TRBJ2-1, with D perhaps TRBD1 (6 bases). This CDR3 region has 14 residues. Germline CDR1 is SGDLS and CDR2 is YYNGEE. Between the trimmed V and J ends, which lost 2 bases and 5 bases, there was a span of 11 bases. This CDR3 is CASSVRRQDNEQFF. CDR3 DNA sequence: TGTGCCAGCAGCGTTAGACGACAGGACAATGAGCAGTTCTTC.

The J gene is TRBJ1-1, the V gene TRBV30; TRBD1 agrees at 10 bases. In germline, CDR1 is GTSNPN, CDR2 SVGIG (reference sequence). The CDR3 extends over 14 amino acids. V lost 1 base to trimming and J lost 5 bases; unmatched junction nucleotides: 4. CDR3 amino acids: CAWSATGGWTEAFF. Here the CDR3 DNA reads TGTGCCTGGAGTGCGACAGGGGGCTGGACTGAAGCTTTCTTT.

This chain uses TRBV5-4 with TRBJ2-1, with 7 bases lining up with TRBD1. Matching the DNA end better, TRBJ2-7 makes the J call doubtful. The germline V gene has CDR1 SGHNT and CDR2 YYREEE (reference sequence). There are 13 residues in the CDR3. CDR3 amino acids: CASSWRTGVEQYF. The DNA of the CDR3 is TGTGCCAGCAGCTGGCGGACAGGCGTCGAGCAGTACTTC.

This clonotype was seen just once. For the CDR3, the DNA is TGCAGTGCTAGGGGGCCGCCCCACGGGGAGCTGTTTTTT. Its translation is CSARGPPHGELFF. The chain links TRBV20-1 to TRBJ2-2; weak D call: TRBD1 (5 bases). CDR1 and CDR2 from the germline V gene are DFQATT and SNEGSKA (reference sequence). V was cut by 3 bases and J by 7 bases, with 12 bases left in between. This CDR3 spans 13 amino acids.

V and J are TRBV9 and TRBJ2-1; D uncertain. There are 13 residues in the CDR3. The V gene's germline CDR1 is SGDLS and CDR2 YYNGEE. The V end was cut by 6 bases, the J end by 5 bases, with 12 bases between. CDR3 residues: CASTDPLDNEQFF. CDR3 DNA: TGTGCCAGCACCGACCCCCTGGACAATGAGCAGTTCTTC.

This sequence joins TRBV28 and TRBJ2-7; TRBD1 aligns across 8 bases. The germline V gene encodes CDR1 MDHEN and CDR2 SYDVKM. V shed 6 bases, J shed 4 bases, and the junction held 11 bases outside the gene matches. The CDR3 is 15 residues long. Here the CDR3 DNA reads TGTGCCAGCAGCCCTCCGGGACAGGTGCTGTACGAGCAGTACTTC. Translated: CASSPPGQVLYEQYF.